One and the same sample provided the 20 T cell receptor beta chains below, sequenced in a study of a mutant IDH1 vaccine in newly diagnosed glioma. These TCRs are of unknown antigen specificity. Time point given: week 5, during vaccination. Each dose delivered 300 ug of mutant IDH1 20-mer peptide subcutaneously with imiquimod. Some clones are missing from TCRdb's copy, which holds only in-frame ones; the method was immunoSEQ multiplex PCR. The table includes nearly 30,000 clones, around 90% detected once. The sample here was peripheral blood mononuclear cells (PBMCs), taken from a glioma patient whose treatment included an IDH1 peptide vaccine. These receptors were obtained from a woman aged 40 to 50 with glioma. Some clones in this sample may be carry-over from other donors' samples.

CDR3 region: CASTAMGRSYNEQFF. The DNA of the CDR3 is TGTGCCAGCACCGCCATGGGTCGCTCCTACAATGAGCAGTTCTTC. The chain combines TRBV6-6 with TRBJ2-1; unclear D gene. Trimming removed 7 bases from V and 0 bases from J, with 13 bases in between. The CDR3 length is 15 residues. The germline gives CDR1 MNHNY, CDR2 SVGAGI (reference sequence).

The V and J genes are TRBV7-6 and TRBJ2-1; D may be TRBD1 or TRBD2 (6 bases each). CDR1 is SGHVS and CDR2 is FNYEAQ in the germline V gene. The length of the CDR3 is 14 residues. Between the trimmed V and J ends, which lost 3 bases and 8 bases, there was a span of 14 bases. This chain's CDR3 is CASSFTEGEDEQFF. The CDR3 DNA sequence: TGTGCCAGCAGCTTCACCGAGGGGGAGGATGAGCAGTTCTTC.

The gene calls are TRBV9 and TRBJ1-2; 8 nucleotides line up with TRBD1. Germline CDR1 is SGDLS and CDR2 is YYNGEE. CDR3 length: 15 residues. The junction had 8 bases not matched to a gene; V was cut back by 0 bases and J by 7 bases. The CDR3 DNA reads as TGTGCCAGCAGCGTAGGGGACAGGCAACTGACTGGCTACACCTTC. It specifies CASSVGDRQLTGYTF.

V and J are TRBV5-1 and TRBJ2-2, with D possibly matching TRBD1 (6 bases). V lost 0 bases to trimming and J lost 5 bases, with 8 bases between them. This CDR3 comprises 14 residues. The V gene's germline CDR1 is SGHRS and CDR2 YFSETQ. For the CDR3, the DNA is TGCGCCAGCAGCTTGGCCGGACAGACCGGGGAGCTGTTTTTT. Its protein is CASSLAGQTGELFF.

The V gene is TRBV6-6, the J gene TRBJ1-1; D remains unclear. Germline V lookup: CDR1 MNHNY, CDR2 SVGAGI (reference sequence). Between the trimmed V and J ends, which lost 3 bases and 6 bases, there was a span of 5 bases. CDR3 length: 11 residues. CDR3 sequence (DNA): TGTGCCAGCAGTTATAAGTCTGAAGCTTTCTTT. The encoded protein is CASSYKSEAFF.

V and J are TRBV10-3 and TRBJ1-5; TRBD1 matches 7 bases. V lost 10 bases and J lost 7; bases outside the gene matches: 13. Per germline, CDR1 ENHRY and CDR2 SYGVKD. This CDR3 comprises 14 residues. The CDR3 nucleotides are TGTGCCAGCAACACGGACAGGATGGGCCAGCCCCAGCATTTT. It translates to CASNTDRMGQPQHF.

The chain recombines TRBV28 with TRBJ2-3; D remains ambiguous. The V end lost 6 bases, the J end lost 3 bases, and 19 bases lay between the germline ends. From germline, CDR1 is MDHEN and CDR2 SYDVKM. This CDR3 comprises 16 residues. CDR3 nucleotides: TGTGCCAGCAGGCCTACCACTTTCGAACGGACAGATACGCAGTATTTT. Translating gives CASRPTTFERTDTQYF.

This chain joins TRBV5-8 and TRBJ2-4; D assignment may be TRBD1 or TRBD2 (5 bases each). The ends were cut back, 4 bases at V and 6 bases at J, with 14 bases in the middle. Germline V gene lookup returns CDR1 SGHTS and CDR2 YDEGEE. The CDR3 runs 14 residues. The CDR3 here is CASSAGGNLNIQYF. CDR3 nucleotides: TGTGCCAGCAGCGCTGGGGGTAACCTAAACATTCAGTACTTC.

The CDR3 sequence is CASSLQGPVGTGELFF. The CDR3 region has the DNA TGTGCCAGCAGTTTACAAGGCCCAGTTGGCACCGGGGAGCTGTTTTTT. The J gene is TRBJ2-2, the V gene TRBV28; no clear D gene. This CDR3 is 16 amino acids long. The germline CDR1 and CDR2 sequences are MDHEN and SYDVKM. V dropped 2 bases and J dropped 4 bases, with 14 bases sitting between them.

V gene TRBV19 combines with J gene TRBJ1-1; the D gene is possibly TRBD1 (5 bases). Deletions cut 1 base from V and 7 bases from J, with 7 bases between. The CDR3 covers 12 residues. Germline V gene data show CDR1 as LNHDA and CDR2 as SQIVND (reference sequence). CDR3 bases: TGTGCCAGTAGTATAGGGGGCCTTGAAGCTTTCTTT. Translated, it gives CASSIGGLEAFF.

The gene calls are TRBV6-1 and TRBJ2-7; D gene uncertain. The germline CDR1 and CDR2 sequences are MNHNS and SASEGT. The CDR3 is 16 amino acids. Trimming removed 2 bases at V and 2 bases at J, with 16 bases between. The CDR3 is CASSENPQATAYEQYF. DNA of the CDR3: TGTGCCAGCAGTGAAAATCCGCAGGCCACCGCCTACGAGCAGTACTTC.

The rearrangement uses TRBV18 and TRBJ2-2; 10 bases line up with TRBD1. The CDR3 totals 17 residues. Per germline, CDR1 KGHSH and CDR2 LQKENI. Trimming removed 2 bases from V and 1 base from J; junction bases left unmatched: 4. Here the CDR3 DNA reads TGTGCCAGCTCACCAGACAGGGGGCGAAGGAACACCGGGGAGCTGTTTTTT. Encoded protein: CASSPDRGRRNTGELFF.

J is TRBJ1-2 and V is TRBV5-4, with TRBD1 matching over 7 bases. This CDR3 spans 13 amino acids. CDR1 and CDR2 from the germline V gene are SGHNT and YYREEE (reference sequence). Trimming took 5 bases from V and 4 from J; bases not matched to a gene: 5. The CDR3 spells CASSIDRAYGYTF. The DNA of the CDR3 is TGTGCCAGCAGTATTGACAGGGCCTATGGCTACACCTTC.

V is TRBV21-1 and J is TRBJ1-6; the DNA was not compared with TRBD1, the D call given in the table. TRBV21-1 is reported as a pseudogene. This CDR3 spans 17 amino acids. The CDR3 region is CASSAFPQGGSDSPLHF. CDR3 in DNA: TGTGCCAGCAGCGCATTTCCACAAGGGGGTTCGGATTCACCCCTCCACTTT.

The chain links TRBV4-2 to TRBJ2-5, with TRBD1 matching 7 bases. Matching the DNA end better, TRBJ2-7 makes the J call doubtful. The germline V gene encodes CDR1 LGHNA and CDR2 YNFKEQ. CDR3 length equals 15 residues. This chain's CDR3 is CASSQEGLQGDEQYF. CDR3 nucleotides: TGTGCCAGCAGCCAAGAAGGACTGCAGGGGGACGAGCAGTACTTC.

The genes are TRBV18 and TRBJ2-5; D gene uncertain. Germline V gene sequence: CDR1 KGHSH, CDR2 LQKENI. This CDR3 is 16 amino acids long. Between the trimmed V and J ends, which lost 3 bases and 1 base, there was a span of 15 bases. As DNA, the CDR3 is TGTGCCAGCTCACCCTATGAGGCCTTCCTCCAAGAGACCCAGTACTTC. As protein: CASSPYEAFLQETQYF.

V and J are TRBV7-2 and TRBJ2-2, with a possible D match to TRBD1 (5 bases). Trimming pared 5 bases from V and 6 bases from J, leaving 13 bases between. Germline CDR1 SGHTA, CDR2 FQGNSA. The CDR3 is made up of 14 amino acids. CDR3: CASSTDPGSGELFF. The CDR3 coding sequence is TGTGCCAGCAGCACAGACCCAGGGTCCGGGGAGCTGTTTTTT.

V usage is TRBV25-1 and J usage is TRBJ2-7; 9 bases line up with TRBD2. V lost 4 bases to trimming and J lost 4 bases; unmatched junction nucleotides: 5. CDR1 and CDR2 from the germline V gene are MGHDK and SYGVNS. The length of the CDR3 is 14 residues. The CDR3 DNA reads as TGTGCCAGCAGTGTTGGGACTAGCCTGTACGAGCAGTACTTC. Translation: CASSVGTSLYEQYF.

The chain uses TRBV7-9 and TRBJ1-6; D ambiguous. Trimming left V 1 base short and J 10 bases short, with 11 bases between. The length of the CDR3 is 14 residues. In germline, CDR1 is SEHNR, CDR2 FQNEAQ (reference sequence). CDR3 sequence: CASSLGVSDSPLHF. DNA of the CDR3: TGTGCCAGCAGCTTAGGAGTCTCGGACTCACCCCTCCACTTT.

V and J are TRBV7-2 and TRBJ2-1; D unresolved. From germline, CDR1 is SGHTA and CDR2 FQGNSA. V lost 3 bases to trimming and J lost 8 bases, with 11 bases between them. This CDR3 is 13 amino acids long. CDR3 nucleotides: TGTGCCAGCAGCTTGGGTAGGAAGCATGAGCAGTTCTTC. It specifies CASSLGRKHEQFF.